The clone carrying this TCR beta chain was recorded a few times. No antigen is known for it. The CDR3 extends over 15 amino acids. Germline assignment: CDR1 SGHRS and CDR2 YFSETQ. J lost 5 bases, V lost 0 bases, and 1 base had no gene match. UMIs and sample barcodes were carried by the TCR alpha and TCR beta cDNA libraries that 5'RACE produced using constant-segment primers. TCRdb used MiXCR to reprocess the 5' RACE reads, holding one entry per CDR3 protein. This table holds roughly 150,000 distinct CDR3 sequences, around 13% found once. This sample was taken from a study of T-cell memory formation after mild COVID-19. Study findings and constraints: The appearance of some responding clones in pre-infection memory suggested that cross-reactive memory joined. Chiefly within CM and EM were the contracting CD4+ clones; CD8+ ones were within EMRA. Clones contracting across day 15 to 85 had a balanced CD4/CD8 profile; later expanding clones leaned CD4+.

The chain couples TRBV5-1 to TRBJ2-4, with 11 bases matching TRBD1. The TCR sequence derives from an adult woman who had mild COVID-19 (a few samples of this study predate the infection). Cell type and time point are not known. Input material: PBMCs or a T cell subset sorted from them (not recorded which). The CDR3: CASSLGGQGENIQYF. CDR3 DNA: TGCGCCAGCAGCTTGGGGGGACAGGGGGAAAACATTCAGTACTTC.